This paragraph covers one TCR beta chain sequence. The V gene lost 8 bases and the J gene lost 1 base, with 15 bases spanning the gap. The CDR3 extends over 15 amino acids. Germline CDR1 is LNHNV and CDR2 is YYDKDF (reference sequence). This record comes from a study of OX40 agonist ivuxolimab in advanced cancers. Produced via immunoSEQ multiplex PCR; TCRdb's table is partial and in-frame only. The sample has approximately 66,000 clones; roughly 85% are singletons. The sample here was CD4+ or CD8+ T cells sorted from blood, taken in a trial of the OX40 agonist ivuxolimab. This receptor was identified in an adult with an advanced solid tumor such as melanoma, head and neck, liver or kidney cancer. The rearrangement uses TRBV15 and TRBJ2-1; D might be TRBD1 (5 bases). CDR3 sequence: CATSWGGRSYNEQFF. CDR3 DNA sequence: TGTGCCACCTCGTGGGGCGGTCGGTCCTACAATGAGCAGTTCTTC.